The table lists the clone carrying this T cell receptor (beta chain) with many counts. Its antigen is unknown. MiXCR, run by TCRdb on the 5' RACE reads, gives a single entry per CDR3 protein. Altogether some 250,000 distinct CDR3 sequences are present, 9.4% being singletons, with the ten largest covering 20% to 25%. Trimming shortened V by 3 bases and J by 1 base, and 13 bases separated the two germline ends. In germline, CDR1 is DFQATT, CDR2 SNEGSKA (reference sequence). This CDR3 is 14 amino acids long. The data originate from a study of T-cell memory formation after mild COVID-19. Study-wide results and caveats: Pre-infection memory contained some responding clones, which suggested that cross-reactive memory had joined.

This chain uses TRBV20-1 with TRBJ2-7; weak D call: TRBD2 (5 bases). The TCR sequence derives from a man younger than 35 who had mild COVID-19 (a few samples of this study predate the infection). Cell type and time point are not known. Sequenced: PBMCs or a T cell subset sorted from them (not recorded which). DNA for the CDR3: TGCAGTGCTAGGGGGAATTCGGGGTCCTACGAGCAGTACGTC. Its translation is CSARGNSGSYEQYV.